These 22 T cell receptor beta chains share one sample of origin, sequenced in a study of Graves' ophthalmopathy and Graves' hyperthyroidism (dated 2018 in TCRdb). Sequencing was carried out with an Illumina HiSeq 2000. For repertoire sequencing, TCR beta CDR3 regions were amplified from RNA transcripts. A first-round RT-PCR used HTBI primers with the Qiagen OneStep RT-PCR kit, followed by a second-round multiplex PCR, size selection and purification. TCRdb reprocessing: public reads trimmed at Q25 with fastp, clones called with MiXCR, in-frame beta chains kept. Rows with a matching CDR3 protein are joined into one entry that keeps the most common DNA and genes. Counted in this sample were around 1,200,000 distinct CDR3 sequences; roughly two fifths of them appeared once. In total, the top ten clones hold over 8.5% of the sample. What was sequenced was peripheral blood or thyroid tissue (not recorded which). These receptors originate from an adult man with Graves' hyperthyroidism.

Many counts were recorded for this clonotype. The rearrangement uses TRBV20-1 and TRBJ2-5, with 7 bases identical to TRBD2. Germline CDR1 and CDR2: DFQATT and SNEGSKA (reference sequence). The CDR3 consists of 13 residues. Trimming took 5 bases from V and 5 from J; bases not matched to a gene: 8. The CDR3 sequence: CSAPRGSGETQYF. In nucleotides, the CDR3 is TGCAGTGCTCCGCGGGGGTCTGGTGAGACCCAGTACTTC.

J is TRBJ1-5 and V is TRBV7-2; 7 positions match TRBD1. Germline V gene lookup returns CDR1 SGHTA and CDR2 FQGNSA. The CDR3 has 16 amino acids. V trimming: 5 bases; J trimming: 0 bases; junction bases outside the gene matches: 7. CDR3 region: CASSSGQAPSNQPQHF. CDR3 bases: TGTGCCAGCAGCAGTGGACAGGCGCCTAGCAATCAGCCCCAGCATTTT.

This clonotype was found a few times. Here the CDR3 reads CASSYRGSNEKLFF. CDR3 DNA sequence: TGCGCCAGCAGCTACAGGGGAAGTAATGAAAAACTGTTTTTT. The genes are TRBV5-1 and TRBJ1-4; 7 bases fit TRBD1. Per germline, CDR1 SGHRS and CDR2 YFSETQ. Unmatched junction bases numbered 3, after V lost 3 bases and J lost 4 bases. This CDR3 comprises 14 residues. Filled out from reference TRBV5-1 and TRBJ1-4, the complete variable domain reads KAGVTQTPRYLIKTRGQQVTLSCSPISGHRSVSWYQQTPGQGLQFLFEYFSETQRNKGNFPGRFSGRQFSNSRSEMNVSTLELGDSALYLCASSYRGSNEKLFFGSGTQLSVL.

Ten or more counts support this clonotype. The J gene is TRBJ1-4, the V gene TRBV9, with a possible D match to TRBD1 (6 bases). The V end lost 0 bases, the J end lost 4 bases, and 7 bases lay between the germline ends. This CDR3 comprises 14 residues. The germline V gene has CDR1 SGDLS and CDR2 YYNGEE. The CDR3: CASSVGQVNEKLFF. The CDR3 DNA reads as TGTGCCAGCAGCGTAGGACAGGTTAATGAAAAACTGTTTTTT.

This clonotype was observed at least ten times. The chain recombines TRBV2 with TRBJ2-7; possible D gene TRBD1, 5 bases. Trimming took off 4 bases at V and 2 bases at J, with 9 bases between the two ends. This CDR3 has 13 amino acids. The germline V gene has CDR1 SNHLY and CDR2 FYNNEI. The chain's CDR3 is CASSGQIPYEQYF. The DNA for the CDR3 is TGTGCCAGCAGTGGACAGATACCCTACGAGCAGTACTTC. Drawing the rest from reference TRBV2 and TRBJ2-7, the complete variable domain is EPEVTQTPSHQVTQMGQEVILRCVPISNHLYFYWYRQILGQKVEFLVSFYNNEISEKSEIFDDQFSVERPDGSNFTLKIRSTKLEDSAMYFCASSGQIPYEQYFGPGTRLTVT.

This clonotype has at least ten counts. This chain's CDR3 is CSGGQGNTEAFF. CDR3 coding DNA: TGCAGCGGGGGACAGGGGAACACTGAAGCTTTCTTT. This rearrangement joins TRBV29-1 to TRBJ1-1; 9 nucleotides match TRBD1. V lost 7 bases to trimming and J lost 1 base; unmatched junction nucleotides: 1. Germline-derived CDR1 and CDR2 are SQVTM and ANQGSEA. CDR3 length equals 12 residues. The variable domain in full, with the rest retrieved from reference TRBV29-1 and TRBJ1-1, is SAVISQKPSRDICQRGTSLTIQCQVDSQVTMMFWYRQQPGQSLTLIATANQGSEATYESGFVIDKFPISRPNLTFSTLTVSNMSPEDSSIYLCSGGQGNTEAFFGQGTRLTVV.

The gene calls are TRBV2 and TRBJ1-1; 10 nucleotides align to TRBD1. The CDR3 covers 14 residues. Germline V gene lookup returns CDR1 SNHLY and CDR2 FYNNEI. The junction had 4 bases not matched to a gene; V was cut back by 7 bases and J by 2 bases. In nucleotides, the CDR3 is TGTGCCAGCACCGGGACAGGGGCTAACACTGAAGCTTTCTTT. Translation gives CASTGTGANTEAFF.

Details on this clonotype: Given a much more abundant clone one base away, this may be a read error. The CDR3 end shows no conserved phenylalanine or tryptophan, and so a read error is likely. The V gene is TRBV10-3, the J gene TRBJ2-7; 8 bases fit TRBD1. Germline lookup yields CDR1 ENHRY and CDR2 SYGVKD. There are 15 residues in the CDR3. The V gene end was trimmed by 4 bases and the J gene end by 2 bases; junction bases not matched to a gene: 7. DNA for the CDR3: TGTGCCATCAGTGTGGGTATGGGACAGGCCTACGAGCAGTACTCC. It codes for CAISVGMGQAYEQYS.

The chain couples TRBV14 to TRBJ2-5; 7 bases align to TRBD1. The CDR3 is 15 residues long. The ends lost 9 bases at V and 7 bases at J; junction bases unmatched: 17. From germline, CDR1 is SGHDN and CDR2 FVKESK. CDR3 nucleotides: TGTGCCAGTACCTCCGGGACAGAAACAAGAGGGACCCAGTACTTC. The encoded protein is CASTSGTETRGTQYF. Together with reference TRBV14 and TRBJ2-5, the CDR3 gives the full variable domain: EAGVTQFPSHSVIEKGQTVTLRCDPISGHDNLYWYRRVMGKEIKFLLHFVKESKQDESGMPNNRFLAERTGGTYSTLKVQPAELEDSGVYFCASTSGTETRGTQYFGPGTRLLVL.

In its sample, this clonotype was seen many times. CDR3 DNA: TGTGCCACCAGATTCGACCGGGACTCCCCCTCCTACGAGCAGTACTTC. Translated: CATRFDRDSPSYEQYF. The V call is TRBV15, the J call TRBJ2-7; D perhaps matches TRBD2 (6 bases). Per germline, CDR1 LNHNV and CDR2 YYDKDF (reference sequence). The CDR3 contains 16 residues. Trimming left V 6 bases short and J 0 bases short, with 18 bases between.

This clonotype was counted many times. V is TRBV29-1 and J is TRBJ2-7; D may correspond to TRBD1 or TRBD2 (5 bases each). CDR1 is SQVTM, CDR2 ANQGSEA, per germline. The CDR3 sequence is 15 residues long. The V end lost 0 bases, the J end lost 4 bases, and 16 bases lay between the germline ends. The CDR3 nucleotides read TGCAGCGTTGAAGATCATCGAGGGGCCGGTTACGAGCAGTACTTC. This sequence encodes CSVEDHRGAGYEQYF.

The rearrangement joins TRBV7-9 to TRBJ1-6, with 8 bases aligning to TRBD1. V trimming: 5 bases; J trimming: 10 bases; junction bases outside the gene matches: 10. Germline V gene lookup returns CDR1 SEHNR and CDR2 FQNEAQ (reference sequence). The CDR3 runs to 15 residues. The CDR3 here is CASSRRRQGRSPLHF. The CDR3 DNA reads TGTGCCAGCAGCCGACGCCGACAGGGGAGGTCACCCCTCCACTTT.

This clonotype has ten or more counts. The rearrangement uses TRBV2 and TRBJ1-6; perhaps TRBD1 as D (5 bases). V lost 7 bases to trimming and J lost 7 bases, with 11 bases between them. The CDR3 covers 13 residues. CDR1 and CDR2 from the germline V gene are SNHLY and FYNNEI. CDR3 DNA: TGTGCCAGCACCGACGGGGGGAATTCACCCCTCCACTTT. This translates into CASTDGGNSPLHF.

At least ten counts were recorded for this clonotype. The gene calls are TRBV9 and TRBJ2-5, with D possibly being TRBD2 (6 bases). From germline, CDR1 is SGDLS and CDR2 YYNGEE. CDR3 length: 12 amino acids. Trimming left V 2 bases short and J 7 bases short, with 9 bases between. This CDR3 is CASSVAEGTQYF. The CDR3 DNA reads TGTGCCAGCAGCGTCGCGGAGGGGACCCAGTACTTC.

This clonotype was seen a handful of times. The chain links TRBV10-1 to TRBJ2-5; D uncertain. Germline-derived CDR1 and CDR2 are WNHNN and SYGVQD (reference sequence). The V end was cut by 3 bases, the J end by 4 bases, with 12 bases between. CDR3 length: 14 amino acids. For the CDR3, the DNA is TGCGCCAGCAGTGAAGGTAGAATGAGAGAGACCCAGTACTTC. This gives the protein CASSEGRMRETQYF.

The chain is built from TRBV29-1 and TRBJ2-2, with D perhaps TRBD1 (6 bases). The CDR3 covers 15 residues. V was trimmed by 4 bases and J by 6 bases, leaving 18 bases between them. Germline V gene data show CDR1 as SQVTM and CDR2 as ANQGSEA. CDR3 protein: CSVVQGMKGAGELFF. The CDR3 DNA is TGCAGCGTTGTCCAGGGGATGAAGGGCGCCGGGGAGCTGTTTTTT.

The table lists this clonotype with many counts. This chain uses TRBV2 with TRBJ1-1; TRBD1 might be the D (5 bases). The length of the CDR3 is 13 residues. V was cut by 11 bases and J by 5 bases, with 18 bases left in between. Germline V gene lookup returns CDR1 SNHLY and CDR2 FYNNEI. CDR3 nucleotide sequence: TGTGCCGAGGCGGGGGGAGTGGAAACTGAAGCTTTCTTT. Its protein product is CAEAGGVETEAFF.

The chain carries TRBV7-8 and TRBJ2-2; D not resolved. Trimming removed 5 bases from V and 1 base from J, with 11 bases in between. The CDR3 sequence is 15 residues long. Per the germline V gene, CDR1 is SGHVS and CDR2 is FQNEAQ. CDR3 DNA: TGTGCCAGCAGCCTCCACCCGGGGAACACCGGGGAGCTGTTTTTT. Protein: CASSLHPGNTGELFF.

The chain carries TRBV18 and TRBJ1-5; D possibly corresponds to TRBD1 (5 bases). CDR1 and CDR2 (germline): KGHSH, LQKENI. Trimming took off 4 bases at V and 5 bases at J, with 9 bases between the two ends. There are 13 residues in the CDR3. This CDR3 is CASSRQPDQPQHF. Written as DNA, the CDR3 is TGTGCCAGCTCACGACAGCCTGATCAGCCCCAGCATTTT.

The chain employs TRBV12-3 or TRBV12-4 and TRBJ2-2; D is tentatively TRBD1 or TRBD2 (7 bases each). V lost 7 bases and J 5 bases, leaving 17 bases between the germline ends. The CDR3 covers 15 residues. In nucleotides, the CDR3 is TGTGCCAGCACCCCATGGGAGGGGGCAACCGGGGAGCTGTTTTTT. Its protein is CASTPWEGATGELFF.

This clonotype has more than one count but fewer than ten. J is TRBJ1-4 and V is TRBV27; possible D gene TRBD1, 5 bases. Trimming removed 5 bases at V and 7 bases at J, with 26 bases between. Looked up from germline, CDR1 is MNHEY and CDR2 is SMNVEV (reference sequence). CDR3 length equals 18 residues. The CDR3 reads CASSPLRGMGDVGEKLFF. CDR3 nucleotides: TGTGCCAGCAGTCCCCTCCGGGGGATGGGCGATGTGGGTGAAAAACTGTTTTTT.

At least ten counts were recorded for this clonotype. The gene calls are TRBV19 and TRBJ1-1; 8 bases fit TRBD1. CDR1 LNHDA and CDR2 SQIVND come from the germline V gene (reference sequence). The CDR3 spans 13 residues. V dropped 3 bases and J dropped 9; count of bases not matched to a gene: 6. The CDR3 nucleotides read TGTGCCAGTAGTATCCCCCGGACAGGGAAAGCTTTCTTT. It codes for CASSIPRTGKAFF.